Presented here are 13 T cell receptor beta chains from one specimen sequenced in a study of T cells in Graves' hyperthyroidism and ophthalmopathy. RNA transcripts served as the template for amplifying TCR beta CDR3 regions. First-round RT-PCR targeting the TCR CDR3 was performed with the HTBI primer set. MiXCR, applied by TCRdb to the multiplex PCR reads, yields one record per CDR3 protein. Of 500,000 to 650,000 distinct CDR3 sequences listed, 13% to 15% were seen once; the top ten hold around an eighth. Sequences were obtained from blood. The receptors shown here come from a woman aged 45-59 years with Graves' ophthalmopathy.

Ten or more counts support this clonotype. V usage is TRBV6-1 and J usage is TRBJ1-2; D may be TRBD1 (5 bases). There are 15 residues in the CDR3. Germline V gene sequence: CDR1 MNHNS, CDR2 SASEGT. V lost 6 bases, J lost 0 bases, and 14 bases lay in between. CDR3: CASSNSQGTNYGYTF. The CDR3 bases are TGTGCCAGCAGCAATAGTCAGGGTACTAACTATGGCTACACCTTC.

This clonotype was counted only a few times. In DNA form, the CDR3 reads TGTGCCAGCAGCGTATGGGGTACCGGGGAGCTGTTTTTT. This codes for CASSVWGTGELFF. V is TRBV5-6 and J is TRBJ2-2; no definite D call. From germline, CDR1 is SGHDT and CDR2 YYEEEE. The CDR3 has 13 amino acids. Between the trimmed V and J ends, which lost 4 bases and 5 bases, there was a span of 9 bases.

With regard to this clonotype: One end of the junction is discordant with germline, which a read error may explain. The chain combines TRBV5-5 with TRBJ2-7; 9 nucleotides agree with TRBD2. There are 14 residues in the CDR3. Germline V CDR1 and CDR2: SGHKS, YYEKEE (reference sequence). CDR3 sequence reads: CASSATSGQYEQYF. DNA for the CDR3: TGCGCCAGCAGCGCGACTAGCGGTCAATACGAGCAGTACTTC.

This clonotype appeared many times. The chain couples TRBV19 to TRBJ1-1; D gene unclear. The length of the CDR3 is 13 residues. CDR1 LNHDA and CDR2 SQIVND come from the germline V gene (reference sequence). Trimming cost V 3 bases and J 7 bases, with 12 bases left between them. CDR3 residues: CASSMRLQLEAFF. The CDR3 nucleotides are TGTGCCAGTAGTATGAGGCTACAGCTTGAAGCTTTCTTT.

This clonotype was seen only a few times. This rearrangement joins TRBV27 to TRBJ2-5; maybe TRBD1 (5 bases). V was shortened by 10 bases and J by 7 bases, with 19 bases between the two germline ends. CDR3 length equals 13 residues. Per the germline V gene, CDR1 is MNHEY and CDR2 is SMNVEV (reference sequence). The CDR3: CATTFKGQWTQYF. CDR3 bases: TGTGCCACCACGTTTAAGGGGCAATGGACCCAGTACTTC.

The chain joins TRBV27 to TRBJ1-6; 8 nucleotides match TRBD1. The CDR3 has 15 residues. From germline, CDR1 is MNHEY and CDR2 SMNVEV (reference sequence). With 8 bases clipped from V and 0 bases from J, the junction kept 3 bases outside the gene matches. DNA for the CDR3: TGTGCCAGCCGACAGGGGAACTCCTATAATTCACCCCTCCACTTT. The encoded protein is CASRQGNSYNSPLHF.

This clonotype was detected ten times or more. The chain links TRBV19 to TRBJ1-4; D call uncertain. CDR1 LNHDA and CDR2 SQIVND come from the germline V gene (reference sequence). V lost 1 base, J lost 8 bases, and 11 bases lay in between. This CDR3 has 14 residues. Here the CDR3 reads CASSIGREGEKLFF. The CDR3 DNA reads TGTGCCAGTAGTATAGGCCGGGAAGGAGAAAAACTGTTTTTT.

This clonotype came up many times. The V and J genes are TRBV18 and TRBJ1-2; D gene unclear. Germline V CDR1 and CDR2: KGHSH, LQKENI. The CDR3 length is 9 residues. Trimming removed 6 bases from V and 7 bases from J, with 3 bases in between. The CDR3 bases are TGTGCCAGCTCCCCTGGCTACACCTTC. Amino acid sequence: CASSPGYTF.

This clonotype was detected many times. J is TRBJ2-2 and V is TRBV7-2, with D unresolved. The germline V gene has CDR1 SGHTA and CDR2 FQGNSA. The V and J ends lost 3 bases and 6 bases respectively, with 14 bases between them. The CDR3 totals 15 residues. The CDR3 region is CASSFSRASAGELFF. The CDR3 DNA follows: TGTGCCAGCAGCTTCAGTAGGGCTAGTGCCGGGGAGCTGTTTTTT. Variable domain in full (rest from reference TRBV7-2 and TRBJ2-2): GAGVSQSPSNKVTEKGKDVELRCDPISGHTALYWYRQSLGQGLEFLIYFQGNSAPDKSGLPSDRFSAERTGGSVSTLTIQRTQQEDSAVYLCASSFSRASAGELFFGEGSRLTVL.

This clonotype was counted many times. The chain uses TRBV9 and TRBJ2-3, with TRBD2 matching over 10 bases. The CDR3 is made up of 15 amino acids. Germline V gene data show CDR1 as SGDLS and CDR2 as YYNGEE. V gave up 5 bases and J gave up 2 bases; unmatched junction bases: 5. The CDR3 here is CASSPGLATTDTQYF. CDR3 nucleotides: TGTGCCAGCAGTCCGGGACTAGCGACCACAGATACGCAGTATTTT. Full variable domain (remainder filled in from reference TRBV9 and TRBJ2-3): DSGVTQTPKHLITATGQRVTLRCSPRSGDLSVYWYQQSLDQGLQFLIQYYNGEERAKGNILERFSAQQFPDLHSELNLSSLELGDSALYFCASSPGLATTDTQYFGPGTRLTVL.

This chain joins TRBV7-9 and TRBJ2-5; the match to TRBD1 covers 9 bases. This CDR3 is 16 amino acids long. V was pared by 4 bases and J by 3 bases, with 9 bases of the junction left unmatched. Germline CDR1 and CDR2: SEHNR and FQNEAQ (reference sequence). CDR3 region: CASSSPGQGAKETQYF. DNA of the CDR3: TGTGCCAGCAGCTCCCCGGGACAGGGAGCGAAAGAGACCCAGTACTTC.

This clonotype was seen only a few times. The chain combines TRBV27 with TRBJ2-7; 7 bases agree with TRBD1. The V gene end was trimmed by 7 bases and the J gene end by 0 bases; junction bases not matched to a gene: 6. Germline V gene lookup returns CDR1 MNHEY and CDR2 SMNVEV (reference sequence). The CDR3 contains 14 residues. This CDR3 is CASIPTGSSYEQYF. The DNA of the CDR3 is TGTGCCAGCATCCCGACAGGGAGCTCCTACGAGCAGTACTTC.

This clonotype was counted at least ten times. The V call is TRBV5-1, the J call TRBJ1-1, with D perhaps TRBD1 (6 bases). Trimming pared 0 bases from V and 5 bases from J, leaving 14 bases between. This CDR3 is built from 15 residues. CDR1 is SGHRS and CDR2 is YFSETQ in the germline V gene. The DNA of the CDR3 is TGCGCCAGCAGCTTGGCAGGACAGCTCCGAACTGAAGCTTTCTTT. Translation: CASSLAGQLRTEAFF.